Shown below are 19 T cell receptor beta chains from a single sample sequenced in a study of spatial heterogeneity in lung cancer. Time point defined: sample taken at primary tumor resection. TCRdb re-derived calls from the 5' RACE reads in MiXCR, one entry per CDR3 protein. The sample holds about 38,000 distinct CDR3 sequences, 7.5% to 8% seen once. The sample was PBMCs, taken at surgery. These receptors came from a male donor with early-stage non-small cell lung cancer.

The chain links TRBV6-6 to TRBJ1-6; D is uncertain. Germline loops: CDR1 MNHNY, CDR2 SVGAGI (reference sequence). The CDR3 extends over 15 amino acids. V was pared by 10 bases and J by 3 bases, with 16 bases between. CDR3 in DNA: TGTGCCATCCGAACGGACGGCAGCTATAATTCACCCCTCCACTTT. As protein: CAIRTDGSYNSPLHF.

This clonotype was counted between two and nine times. This CDR3 reads CASSQQTASGTEAFF. In DNA, the CDR3 is TGTGCCAGCAGCCAGCAGACGGCCTCGGGCACTGAAGCTTTCTTT. This sequence joins TRBV9 and TRBJ1-1; D remains unclear. Germline CDR1 and CDR2: SGDLS and YYNGEE. The ends were cut back, 4 bases at V and 4 bases at J, with 17 bases in the middle. CDR3 length: 15 residues.

The V gene is TRBV7-3, the J gene TRBJ2-2; tentative D call: TRBD2 (6 bases). This CDR3 is built from 15 residues. Deletions cut 4 bases from V and 4 bases from J, with 13 bases between. Germline assignment: CDR1 SGHTA and CDR2 FQGTGA. Written as DNA, the CDR3 is TGTGCCAGCAGCTCCCAGCTAGCGACCACCGGGGAGCTGTTTTTT. Amino acids: CASSSQLATTGELFF.

This clonotype appeared many times. The chain couples TRBV12-3 or TRBV12-4 to TRBJ2-1; 9 bases line up with TRBD2. CDR3 length: 16 residues. Germline trimming cut 4 bases from V and 4 bases from J; bases unmatched to any gene: 8. CDR3 residues: CASSSTLAGPYNEQFF. CDR3 in DNA: TGTGCCAGCAGTTCCACCCTAGCGGGACCATACAATGAGCAGTTCTTC.

The rearrangement uses TRBV6-2 or TRBV6-3 and TRBJ2-3; 9 bases are shared with TRBD2. V shed 6 bases and J 4 bases; nucleotides not matched to a gene: 11. The germline CDR1 and CDR2 sequences are MNHEY and SVGEGT. CDR3 length: 16 amino acids. Here the CDR3 reads CASSVYQSGRPDTQYF. The DNA of the CDR3 is TGTGCCAGCAGCGTTTATCAGAGCGGGAGGCCAGATACGCAGTATTTT.

A few counts support this clonotype. V is TRBV6-1 and J is TRBJ1-2; 8 bases are a match to TRBD1. This CDR3 spans 17 amino acids. CDR1 is MNHNS and CDR2 is SASEGT in the germline V gene. V gave up 2 bases and J gave up 4 bases; unmatched junction bases: 12. As DNA, the CDR3 is TGTGCCAGCAGTGAACCGGCAGGGGGCCCCTACGGCTATGGCTACACCTTC. Its protein is CASSEPAGGPYGYGYTF.

This clonotype was recorded many times. The rearrangement joins TRBV6-5 to TRBJ1-1; D not resolved. Trimming cost V 0 bases and J 1 base, with 6 bases left between them. Germline V lookup: CDR1 MNHEY, CDR2 SVGAGI. The CDR3 sequence is 14 residues long. CDR3 sequence: CASSYSDRNTEAFF. The CDR3 DNA reads TGTGCCAGCAGTTACTCGGATCGGAACACTGAAGCTTTCTTT.

The sample holds many counts of this clonotype. V is TRBV7-9 and J is TRBJ2-3; D perhaps matches TRBD2 (5 bases). The CDR3 consists of 14 residues. Germline V CDR1 and CDR2: SEHNR, FQNEAQ (reference sequence). Between the trimmed V and J ends, which lost 5 bases and 2 bases, there was a span of 11 bases. The CDR3 region is CASSVGRDTDTQYF. CDR3 sequence (DNA): TGTGCCAGCAGCGTTGGCCGGGACACAGATACGCAGTATTTT.

By share of the sample, this clonotype is medium-sized. The chain employs TRBV7-2 and TRBJ1-5, with D tentatively TRBD1 (5 bases). Germline CDR1 is SGHTA and CDR2 is FQGNSA. The CDR3 runs to 17 residues. V gave up 5 bases and J gave up 0 bases, with 17 bases separating them. The CDR3 sequence: CASSPVDSIYSNQPQHF. The CDR3 DNA sequence: TGTGCCAGCAGCCCCGTCGACAGTATCTATAGCAATCAGCCCCAGCATTTT.

This clonotype appeared many times. This chain connects TRBV19 to TRBJ1-2; 9 nucleotides match TRBD1. The CDR3 spans 17 residues. Germline lookup yields CDR1 LNHDA and CDR2 SQIVND (reference sequence). J was trimmed by 4 bases and V by 4 bases; bases with no gene match: 13. In nucleotides, the CDR3 is TGTGCCAGTAGTAGCCTACTCGGGACAGGGTCTGGCTATGGCTACACCTTC. Translated: CASSSLLGTGSGYGYTF.

The sample holds many counts of this clonotype. The chain has TRBV12-3 or TRBV12-4 and TRBJ2-1, with 9 positions matching TRBD1. Trimming removed 6 bases from V and 0 bases from J; junction bases left unmatched: 3. The CDR3 is made up of 15 amino acids. The CDR3 protein is CASRSTGGSYNEQFF. The CDR3 DNA sequence: TGTGCCAGCAGGTCGACAGGGGGCTCCTACAATGAGCAGTTCTTC.

This clonotype was counted a few times. The chain is built from TRBV4-1 and TRBJ1-4; D remains unclear. Looked up from germline, CDR1 is MGHRA and CDR2 is YSYEKL. CDR3 length equals 15 residues. V was clipped by 2 bases and J by 3 bases, with 10 bases between them. This CDR3 reads CASSQTRLANEKLFF. The CDR3 DNA is TGCGCCAGCAGCCAAACACGACTGGCTAATGAAAAACTGTTTTTT.

This clonotype was counted between two and nine times. This chain uses TRBV20-1 with TRBJ1-1, with D unclear. This CDR3 has 11 residues. CDR1 DFQATT and CDR2 SNEGSKA come from the germline V gene (reference sequence). The V and J ends lost 2 bases and 2 bases respectively, with 3 bases between them. Here the CDR3 DNA reads TGCAGTGCTAGATTCAACACTGAAGCTTTCTTT. Encoded protein: CSARFNTEAFF.

The sample holds many counts of this clonotype. This chain uses TRBV29-1 with TRBJ2-7; perhaps TRBD1 as D (5 bases). The V gene's germline CDR1 is SQVTM and CDR2 ANQGSEA. V lost 7 bases to trimming and J lost 7 bases, with 14 bases between them. This CDR3 has 11 residues. CDR3 loop: CSAGSALEQYF. The CDR3 DNA reads TGCAGCGCAGGGTCGGCTTTGGAGCAGTACTTC.

In regard to this clonotype: The junction differs from germline at one of its ends, possibly a read error. The genes are TRBV5-1 and TRBJ2-1; D remains unclear. The germline V gene encodes CDR1 SGHRS and CDR2 YFSETQ. CDR3 length: 13 amino acids. CDR3 nucleotides: TGCGCCAGCAGCTTTTCTGGCTCAAGCCTGAGTCACTTC. It translates to CASSFSGSSLSHF.

In its sample, this clonotype was seen many times. The chain combines TRBV9 with TRBJ2-1; possibly TRBD1 or TRBD2 for D (5 bases each). V dropped 0 bases and J dropped 9 bases, with 22 bases sitting between them. The CDR3 consists of 17 residues. Germline V gene data show CDR1 as SGDLS and CDR2 as YYNGEE. CDR3 bases: TGTGCCAGCAGCGTAGAACTCAGTGGGGGTAAGGGCGCTGAGCAGTTCTTC. Its translation: CASSVELSGGKGAEQFF. The whole variable domain, filled in from reference TRBV9 and TRBJ2-1, reads DSGVTQTPKHLITATGQRVTLRCSPRSGDLSVYWYQQSLDQGLQFLIQYYNGEERAKGNILERFSAQQFPDLHSELNLSSLELGDSALYFCASSVELSGGKGAEQFFGPGTRLTVL.

This clonotype has just a few counts. The chain has TRBV14 and TRBJ1-2, with D perhaps matching TRBD1 (5 bases). Germline loops: CDR1 SGHDN, CDR2 FVKESK. The CDR3 sequence is 13 residues long. V was trimmed by 4 bases and J by 4 bases, leaving 10 bases between them. Here the CDR3 DNA reads TGTGCCAGCAGCCTCATAGGGACCTATGGCTACACCTTC. Translating gives CASSLIGTYGYTF.

This clonotype was seen a few times. This chain joins TRBV19 and TRBJ2-3; a possible D gene is TRBD2 (6 bases). Between the trimmed V and J ends, which lost 5 bases and 2 bases, there was a span of 17 bases. The V gene's germline CDR1 is LNHDA and CDR2 SQIVND (reference sequence). The length of the CDR3 is 16 residues. The DNA for the CDR3 is TGTGCCAGTAGTCTCATAATTGGCGGGGTCACAGATACGCAGTATTTT. It codes for CASSLIIGGVTDTQYF. Drawing the rest from reference TRBV19 and TRBJ2-3, the complete variable domain is DGGITQSPKYLFRKEGQNVTLSCEQNLNHDAMYWYRQDPGQGLRLIYYSQIVNDFQKGDIAEGYSVSREKKESFPLTVTSAQKNPTAFYLCASSLIIGGVTDTQYFGPGTRLTVL.

This clonotype was detected ten times or more. V usage is TRBV15 and J usage is TRBJ2-3; possible D gene TRBD1, 5 bases. The CDR3 is 16 residues long. Germline-derived CDR1 and CDR2 are LNHNV and YYDKDF (reference sequence). Trimming shortened V by 2 bases and J by 0 bases, and 12 bases separated the two germline ends. CDR3 region: CATSRTQGPSTDTQYF. The CDR3 nucleotides read TGTGCCACCAGCAGAACCCAGGGCCCAAGCACAGATACGCAGTATTTT. Based on the CDR3 plus reference TRBV15 and TRBJ2-3, the full variable domain is DAMVIQNPRYQVTQFGKPVTLSCSQTLNHNVMYWYQQKSSQAPKLLFHYYDKDFNNEADTPDNFQSRRPNTSFCFLDIRSPGLGDTAMYLCATSRTQGPSTDTQYFGPGTRLTVL.